A selection of T cell receptor beta chains follows, all from one sample in a study of blood T cell repertoires in COVID-19. TCRdb keeps only in-frame clones here, not all; method: immunoSEQ multiplex PCR. The sample holds under 300,000 clones, 83% seen once. Sequencing was carried out using peripheral blood. Receptor source: a woman between 50 and 59 years old who had recovered from COVID-19. Both conserved end residues are part of each CDR3. A D gene is named only where the DNA matches it firmly. Size is stated for part of the rows, as once, few or many counts, or as a class when the clone is expanded.

D,J,size,V,length,DNA,CDR3
TRBD1,TRBJ2-5,.,TRBV2,15,TGTGCCAGCAGTTCCGGGACAGGGGGGTTTGAGACCCAGTACTTC,CASSSGTGGFETQYF
TRBD1,TRBJ2-2,.,TRBV24-1,17,TGTGCCACCAGCCCCACACCGGGACAGGGTTGGACCGGGGAGCTGTTTTTT,CATSPTPGQGWTGELFF
.,TRBJ1-2,.,TRBV6-7,16,TGTGCCAGCAGTCGTCGACTGAACTATTACCGCTATGGCTACACCTTC,CASSRRLNYYRYGYTF
TRBD2,TRBJ2-3,.,TRBV28,15,TGTGCCAGCAGTCCCGCACTAGCGGGGGGGGAAACGCAGTATTTT,CASSPALAGGETQYF
TRBD1,TRBJ1-2,.,TRBV19,19,TGTGCCAGTAACGATGGACAGGGTCGTACGATAAGAGCTAACTATGGCTACACCTTC,CASNDGQGRTIRANYGYTF
.,TRBJ2-7,.,TRBV18,14,TGTGCCAGCTCACGTACGGAGGGTGTGCACGAGCAGTACTTC,CASSRTEGVHEQYF
.,TRBJ2-2,few,TRBV24-1,13,TGTGCCACCAGTGATCAAAACACCGGGGAGCTGTTTTTT,CATSDQNTGELFF
TRBD1,TRBJ1-2,.,TRBV3-1/TRBV3-2,16,TGTGCCAGCAGCCATTTTCAGGGGGGAACTAACTATGGCTACACCTTC,CASSHFQGGTNYGYTF
.,TRBJ2-1,.,TRBV14,15,TGTGCCAGCAGCCGATCTAATGGGCCCTACAATGAGCAGTTCTTC,CASSRSNGPYNEQFF
.,TRBJ1-1,.,TRBV28,15,TGTGCCAGCTCCTCACAAAGAACAGCGAACACTGAAGCTTTCTTT,CASSSQRTANTEAFF
.,TRBJ2-5,once,TRBV18,14,TGTGCCAGCTCACCATGGGGACAACAAGAGACCCAGTACTTC,CASSPWGQQETQYF
TRBD1,TRBJ2-7,many,TRBV27,18,TGTGCCAGCAGTTTCCCCCCCTCGACAGGGGGCGCGATTTACGAGCAGTACTTC,CASSFPPSTGGAIYEQYF
TRBD1,TRBJ2-7,.,TRBV7-2,14,TGTGCCAGCAGGCTCGACAGGGGGTCAAGGGAGCAGTACTTC,CASRLDRGSREQYF
.,TRBJ2-1,.,TRBV28,16,TGTGCCAGCAGTTTACCCGCCGGGAGCTCCTACAATGAGCAGTTCTTC,CASSLPAGSSYNEQFF
TRBD2,TRBJ2-1,.,TRBV7-2,15,TGTGCCAGCGGCGTGACTAGCCTCTCCTACAATGAGCAGTTCTTC,CASGVTSLSYNEQFF
.,TRBJ2-7,.,TRBV28,13,TGTGCCAGCAGTTTTTTTGCGGATAACGAGCAGTACTTC,CASSFFADNEQYF
TRBD1,TRBJ1-1,.,TRBV27,14,TGTGCCAGCAGTTTGGGACAGGGGAACACTGAAGCTTTCTTT,CASSLGQGNTEAFF
.,TRBJ1-6,.,TRBV6-6,16,TGTGCCAGCAGCCTATCGGCGAGGACAGATAGTTCACCCCTCCACTTT,CASSLSARTDSSPLHF
.,TRBJ2-5,.,TRBV18,15,TGTGCCAGCTCACCGAGGACAGCCCTAGGGGAGACCCAGTACTTC,CASSPRTALGETQYF
TRBD1,TRBJ2-7,.,TRBV30,11,TGTGCCTGTACAGGGGTCTACGAGCAGTACTTC,CACTGVYEQYF
.,TRBJ2-7,once,TRBV11-2,12,TGTGCCAGCAGCTTAGGAAGGGTGCCAGGGCGATTC,CASSLGRVPGRF
TRBD2,TRBJ2-3,.,TRBV5-5,15,TGTGCCAGCAGCTTTAGCGGGGCCCCGACAGATACGCAGTATTTT,CASSFSGAPTDTQYF
.,TRBJ1-3,.,TRBV18,17,TGTGCCAGCTCACCTGCTACAGGCTTCTTCTCTGGAAACACCATATATTTT,CASSPATGFFSGNTIYF
.,TRBJ2-5,.,TRBV6-5,13,TGTGCCAGCAGTTACCACACCCAAGAGACCCAGTACTTC,CASSYHTQETQYF
.,TRBJ1-3,once,TRBV6-5,15,TGTGCCAGCAGTTACTCCGGGATCTCTGGAAACACCATATATTTT,CASSYSGISGNTIYF
.,TRBJ1-5,.,TRBV6-2/TRBV6-3,16,TGTGCCAGCAGCTCAGGGATCCCTCGCCCCGGTCAGCCCCAGCATTTT,CASSSGIPRPGQPQHF
.,TRBJ2-1,.,TRBV19,11,TGTGCCAGTAGTATGGGGGGTGAGCAGTTCTTC,CASSMGGEQFF
TRBD2,TRBJ2-5,.,TRBV28,14,TGTGCCAGCAGCGCCGGGGGGGCGGGGGAGACCCAGTACTTC,CASSAGGAGETQYF
.,TRBJ1-3,many,TRBV7-8,14,TGTGCCAGCAGCCCTGGGGGGGGTCGGAACACCATATATTTT,CASSPGGGRNTIYF
TRBD1,TRBJ1-2,.,TRBV5-4,15,TGTGCCAGCAGCTTATGGGACAGGGGAAACTATGGCTACACCTTC,CASSLWDRGNYGYTF
.,TRBJ2-2,.,TRBV5-1,16,TGCGCCAGCAGCAGAAGACAGGGAGGAAACTCCGGGGAGCTGTTTTTT,CASSRRQGGNSGELFF
TRBD2,TRBJ2-3,once,TRBV6-2/TRBV6-3,18,TGTGCCAGCAGTTACAACCTTCTGACTAGCGGGAGGGCAGATACGCAGTATTTT,CASSYNLLTSGRADTQYF
.,TRBJ1-6,.,TRBV6-2/TRBV6-3,16,TGTGCCAGCAGTTACGTGGGGCGAAGCTATAATTCACCCCTCCACTTT,CASSYVGRSYNSPLHF
.,TRBJ2-5,.,TRBV9,14,TGTGCCAGCACCGGGTCCTTGGACAAGGGGACCCAGTACTTC,CASTGSLDKGTQYF
TRBD1,TRBJ1-3,.,TRBV5-1,16,TGCGCCAGCAGTCCGGGACAGGGTGGCTCTGGAAACACCATATATTTT,CASSPGQGGSGNTIYF
.,TRBJ1-2,few,TRBV7-8,15,TGTGCCAGCAGCTTAGGGGCCAGAGAAAACTATGGCTACACCTTC,CASSLGARENYGYTF
.,TRBJ2-5,.,TRBV5-4,16,TGTGCCAGCAGCTTGGGGGTAGGTCTAGCCCAAGAGACCCAGTACTTC,CASSLGVGLAQETQYF
.,TRBJ1-1,once,TRBV7-9,15,TGTGCCAGCAGCCAGATAACAGGGTTGAACACTGAAGCTTTCTTT,CASSQITGLNTEAFF
.,TRBJ2-7,.,TRBV12-3/TRBV12-4,11,TGTGCCAGCAGTTTAGGGGGGGTCGTGTACTTC,CASSLGGVVYF
.,TRBJ2-7,.,TRBV28,14,TGTGCCAGCAGGCTCCAGGGAATTCTCTACGAGCAGTACTTC,CASRLQGILYEQYF
.,TRBJ2-2,few,TRBV5-1,16,TGCGCCAGCAGCGCCACGCCTCGTTCAGGGGCCGGGGAGCTGTTTTTT,CASSATPRSGAGELFF
TRBD2,TRBJ2-2,.,TRBV6-6,16,TGTGCCAGCAGTTACGATTTGACGGGAGGACCCGGGGAGCTGTTTTTT,CASSYDLTGGPGELFF
TRBD1,TRBJ1-1,.,TRBV7-3,17,TGTGCCAGCAGCCCAGGGGACAGGGGAAGGATGAACACTGAAGCTTTCTTT,CASSPGDRGRMNTEAFF
.,TRBJ2-3,once,TRBV7-2,15,TGTGCCAGCAGCTTAGTGAGACTCAACACAGATACGCAGTATTTT,CASSLVRLNTDTQYF
TRBD2,TRBJ2-3,.,TRBV27,16,TGTGCCAGCAGTGAGGGACTAGCGGGGGCAGGAGATACGCAGTATTTT,CASSEGLAGAGDTQYF
.,TRBJ2-3,.,TRBV19,12,TGTGCCACCTCCCTATCGGGAGATACGCAGTATTTT,CATSLSGDTQYF
.,TRBJ2-2,.,TRBV19,16,TGTGCCACCACCCCTGGGGTGGGCAGGGGTTCCGGGGAGCTGTTTTTT,CATTPGVGRGSGELFF
.,TRBJ1-4,.,TRBV19,15,TGTGCCAGTAGCACCTCCCGCCCAGCTAATGAAAAACTGTTTTTT,CASSTSRPANEKLFF